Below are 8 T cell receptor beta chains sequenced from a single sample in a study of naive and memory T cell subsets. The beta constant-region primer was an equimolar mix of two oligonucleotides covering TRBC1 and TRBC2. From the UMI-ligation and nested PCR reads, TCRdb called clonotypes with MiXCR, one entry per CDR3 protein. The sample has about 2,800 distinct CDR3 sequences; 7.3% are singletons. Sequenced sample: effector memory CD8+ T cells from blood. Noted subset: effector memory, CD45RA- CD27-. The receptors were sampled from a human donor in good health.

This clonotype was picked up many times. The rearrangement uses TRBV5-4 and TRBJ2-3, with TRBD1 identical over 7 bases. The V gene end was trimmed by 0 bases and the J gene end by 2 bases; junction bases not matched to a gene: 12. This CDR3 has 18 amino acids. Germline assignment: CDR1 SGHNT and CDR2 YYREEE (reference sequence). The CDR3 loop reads CASSLDGTAGFNTDTQYF. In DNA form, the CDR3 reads TGTGCCAGCAGCTTGGACGGGACAGCCGGATTTAACACAGATACGCAGTATTTT.

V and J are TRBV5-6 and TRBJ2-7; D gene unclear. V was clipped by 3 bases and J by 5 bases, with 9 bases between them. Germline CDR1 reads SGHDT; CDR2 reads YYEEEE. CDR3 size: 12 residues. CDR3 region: CASSSTEDEQYF. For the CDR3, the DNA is TGTGCCAGCAGCTCCACAGAGGACGAGCAGTACTTC.

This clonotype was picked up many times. CDR3 sequence (DNA): TGTGCCAGCAGCCTTGAACCTTACAGAGCCAATCAGCCCCAGCATTTT. It codes for CASSLEPYRANQPQHF. The chain links TRBV28 to TRBJ1-5; D gene unclear. From germline, CDR1 is MDHEN and CDR2 SYDVKM. The CDR3 covers 16 residues. Trimming stripped 6 bases from V and 3 bases from J, with 18 bases between.

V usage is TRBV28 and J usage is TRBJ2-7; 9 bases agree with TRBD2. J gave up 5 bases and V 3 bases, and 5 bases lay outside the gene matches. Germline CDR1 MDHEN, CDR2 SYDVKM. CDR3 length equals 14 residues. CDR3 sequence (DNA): TGTGCCAGCAGTTTTGTTAGCGGGAGCGACGAGCAGTACTTC. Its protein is CASSFVSGSDEQYF.

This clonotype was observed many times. In DNA form, the CDR3 reads TGCGCCAGCAGCCAAGATGGGCCGTCTGGGGCCAACGTCCTGACTTTC. This translates into CASSQDGPSGANVLTF. V gene TRBV4-3 combines with J gene TRBJ2-6; D gene unclear. V lost 0 bases, J lost 1 base, and 7 bases lay in between. In germline, CDR1 is LGHNA, CDR2 YSLEER. The CDR3 consists of 16 residues.

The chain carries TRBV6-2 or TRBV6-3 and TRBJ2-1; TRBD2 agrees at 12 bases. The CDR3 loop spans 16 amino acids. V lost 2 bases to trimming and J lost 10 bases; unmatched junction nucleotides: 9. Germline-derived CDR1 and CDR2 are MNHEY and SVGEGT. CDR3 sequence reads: CASSYLAGGPVREQFF. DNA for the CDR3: TGTGCCAGCAGTTACCTAGCGGGAGGGCCTGTGAGGGAGCAGTTCTTC.

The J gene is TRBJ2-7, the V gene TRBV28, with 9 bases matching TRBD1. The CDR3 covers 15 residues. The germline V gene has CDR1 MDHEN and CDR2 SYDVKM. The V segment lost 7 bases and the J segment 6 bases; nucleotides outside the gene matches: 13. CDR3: CASTRTGALLREQYF. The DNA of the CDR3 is TGTGCCAGCACCCGGACAGGGGCCCTCCTCCGCGAGCAGTACTTC.

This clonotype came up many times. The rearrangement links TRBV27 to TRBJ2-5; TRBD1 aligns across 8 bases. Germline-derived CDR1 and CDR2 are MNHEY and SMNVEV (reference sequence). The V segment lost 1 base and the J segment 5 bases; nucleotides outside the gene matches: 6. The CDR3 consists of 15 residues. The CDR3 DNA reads TGTGCCAGCAGTTTATATCAGGGGGCGCGGGAGACCCAGTACTTC. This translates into CASSLYQGARETQYF.